This TCR beta chain appears in the sequencing data of a study of CD8 T cells in ankylosing spondylitis (dated by TCRdb to about 2017). With respect to the entire study: T cell receptor beta repertoires were profiled in healthy donors and ankylosing spondylitis patients so that disease-linked TCR variants could be found. The full study cohort comprised roughly 24 ankylosing spondylitis patients and some 100 healthy donors. Samples of peripheral blood were taken, and for ankylosing spondylitis patients, synovial fluid was collected as well. Results and caveats for the whole study, not just this receptor: Blood from ankylosing spondylitis patients appeared to be characterized by a TCR beta motif composed of about 8 highly homologous amino acid variants. Significant enrichment of the disease-linked clones was reported in matched synovial fluid samples from ankylosing spondylitis patients. The disease-linked clones showed a CD8+ phenotype and occurred at relatively low frequencies in peripheral blood. Some motif variants were previously reported in synovial fluid and blood of reactive arthritis patients, suggesting common disease-initiation mechanisms.

The listed sequencing device is Illumina HiSeq 2500. TCR beta libraries were prepared by quantitative 5'-RACE with molecular barcodes. The original pipeline was this. A new computational method based on a probabilistic model of VDJ rearrangement was used to identify disease-linked TCR variants. TCRdb reworked the public reads: Q25 trimming with fastp, MiXCR clone assembly, productive beta chains retained. Every entry covers one CDR3 protein and lists the most common genes and DNA from its rows. These V and J calls derive from TCRdb rather than the authors' analysis. This sample lists 160,000 or so distinct CDR3 sequences; 9.8% were detected once. About 14% of the sample is in the top ten clones. This clonotype has just a few counts. Which antigen it targets is not known. Base quality data are lacking; no much larger clone is found one base away. The sequence was obtained from a female donor with ankylosing spondylitis or in good health (not recorded which). What was sequenced was blood, either unsorted or a sorted T cell fraction (not recorded which).

In nucleotide form, the sequence is TGTGCCAGTAGTCCACCGACAGCCCAAGAGACCCAGTACTTC. Translated, it gives CASSPPTAQETQYF. The V and J genes are TRBV19 and TRBJ2-5; TRBD1 is perhaps the D gene, given 5 matching bases. Its CDR3 holds 14 amino acids, cysteine through phenylalanine. Only the CDR3 part of the read is kept: 42 bases, read in frame from the first base. Trimming at the junction amounts to 5 bases on V and 1 base on J, and the germline ends lie 11 bases apart. CDR1 and CDR2 were assigned from the germline V gene (reference sequence) as LNHDA and SQIVND.